This T cell receptor (beta chain) was captured by sequencing in a study of control samples from healthy donors and cancer patients. Trimming cost V 5 bases and J 6 bases, with 29 bases left between them. The CDR3 has 19 amino acids. Germline loops: CDR1 SEHNR, CDR2 FQNEAQ (reference sequence). Here immunoSEQ multiplex PCR was the method, and the copy in TCRdb shows in-frame clones only, minus some. The table includes 150,000 to 160,000 clones, around 96% detected once. The chain is built from TRBV7-9 and TRBJ2-1; perhaps TRBD1 as D (5 bases). The sample consisted of blood. The source is a man between 40 and 49 years old in good health. The CDR3 nucleotides read TGTGCCAGCAGCCAATGGGGCAAGGGCAGGTTGTCATTAATCAATGAGCAGTTCTTC. This translates into CASSQWGKGRLSLINEQFF.